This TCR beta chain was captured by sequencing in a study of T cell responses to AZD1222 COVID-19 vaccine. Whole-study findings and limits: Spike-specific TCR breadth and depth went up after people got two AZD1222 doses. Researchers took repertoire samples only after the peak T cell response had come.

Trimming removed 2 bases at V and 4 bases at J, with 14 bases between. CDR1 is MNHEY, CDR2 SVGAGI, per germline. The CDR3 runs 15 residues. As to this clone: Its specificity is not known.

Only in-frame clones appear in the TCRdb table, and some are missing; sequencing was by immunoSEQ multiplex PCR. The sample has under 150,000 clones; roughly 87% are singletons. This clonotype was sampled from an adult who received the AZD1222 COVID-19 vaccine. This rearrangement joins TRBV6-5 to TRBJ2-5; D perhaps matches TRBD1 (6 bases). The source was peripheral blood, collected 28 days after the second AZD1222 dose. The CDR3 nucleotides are TGTGCCAGCAGTTACCTTCAGGGGAATGGAGAGACCCAGTACTTC. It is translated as CASSYLQGNGETQYF.